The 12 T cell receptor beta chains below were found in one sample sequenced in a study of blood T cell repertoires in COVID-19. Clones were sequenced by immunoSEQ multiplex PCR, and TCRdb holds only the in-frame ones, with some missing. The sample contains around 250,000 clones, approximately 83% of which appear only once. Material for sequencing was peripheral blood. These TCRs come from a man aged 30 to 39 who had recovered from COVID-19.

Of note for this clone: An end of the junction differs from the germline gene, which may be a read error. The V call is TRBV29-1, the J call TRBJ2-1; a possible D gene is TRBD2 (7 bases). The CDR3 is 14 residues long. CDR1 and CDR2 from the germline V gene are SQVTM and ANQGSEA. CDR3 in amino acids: CSIEGGPSYNEQFF. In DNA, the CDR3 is TGCAGCATTGAGGGGGGGCCCTCCTACAATGAGCAGTTCTTC.

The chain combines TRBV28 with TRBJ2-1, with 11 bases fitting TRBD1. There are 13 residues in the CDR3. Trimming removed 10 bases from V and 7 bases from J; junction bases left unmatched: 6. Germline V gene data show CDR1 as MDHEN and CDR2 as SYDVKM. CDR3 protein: CATRTGGMNEQFF. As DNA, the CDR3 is TGTGCCACCAGGACAGGGGGCATGAATGAGCAGTTCTTC.

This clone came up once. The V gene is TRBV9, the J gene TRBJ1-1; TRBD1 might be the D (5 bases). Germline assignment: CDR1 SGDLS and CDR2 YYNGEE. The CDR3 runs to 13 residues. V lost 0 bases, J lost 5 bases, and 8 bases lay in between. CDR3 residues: CASSVAGRTEAFF. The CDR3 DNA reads TGTGCCAGCAGCGTAGCAGGGCGGACTGAAGCTTTCTTT.

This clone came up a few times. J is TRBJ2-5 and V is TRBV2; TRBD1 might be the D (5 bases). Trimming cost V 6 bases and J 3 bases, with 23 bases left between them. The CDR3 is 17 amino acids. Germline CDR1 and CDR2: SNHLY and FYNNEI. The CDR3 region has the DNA TGTGCCAGCAGGGATTTTATCAGGGCCAATATGGAAGAGACCCAGTACTTC. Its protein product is CASRDFIRANMEETQYF.

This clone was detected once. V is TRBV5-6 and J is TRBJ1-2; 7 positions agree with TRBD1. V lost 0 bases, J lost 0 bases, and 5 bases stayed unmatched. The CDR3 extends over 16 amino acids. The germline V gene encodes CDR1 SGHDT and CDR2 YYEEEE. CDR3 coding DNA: TGTGCCAGCAGCTTGGGGACAGGCCTAGCTAACTATGGCTACACCTTC. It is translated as CASSLGTGLANYGYTF.

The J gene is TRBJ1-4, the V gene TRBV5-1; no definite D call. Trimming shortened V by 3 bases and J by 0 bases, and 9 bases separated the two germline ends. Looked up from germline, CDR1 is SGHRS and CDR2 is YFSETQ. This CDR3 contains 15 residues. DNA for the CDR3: TGCGCCAGCAGCTCTGAGGCTACAACTAATGAAAAACTGTTTTTT. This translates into CASSSEATTNEKLFF. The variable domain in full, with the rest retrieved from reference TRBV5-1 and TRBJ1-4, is KAGVTQTPRYLIKTRGQQVTLSCSPISGHRSVSWYQQTPGQGLQFLFEYFSETQRNKGNFPGRFSGRQFSNSRSEMNVSTLELGDSALYLCASSSEATTNEKLFFGSGTQLSVL.

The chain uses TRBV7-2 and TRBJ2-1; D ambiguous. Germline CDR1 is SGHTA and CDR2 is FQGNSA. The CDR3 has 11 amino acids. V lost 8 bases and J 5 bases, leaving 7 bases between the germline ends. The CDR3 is CASPLHNEQFF. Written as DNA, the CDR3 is TGTGCCAGCCCCCTTCACAATGAGCAGTTCTTC.

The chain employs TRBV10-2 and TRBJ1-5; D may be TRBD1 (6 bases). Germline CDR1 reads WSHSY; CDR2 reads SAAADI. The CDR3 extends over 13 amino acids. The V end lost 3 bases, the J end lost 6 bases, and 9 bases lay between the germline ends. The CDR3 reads CASSETGIQPQHF. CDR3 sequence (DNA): TGCGCCAGCAGTGAAACAGGGATTCAGCCCCAGCATTTT.

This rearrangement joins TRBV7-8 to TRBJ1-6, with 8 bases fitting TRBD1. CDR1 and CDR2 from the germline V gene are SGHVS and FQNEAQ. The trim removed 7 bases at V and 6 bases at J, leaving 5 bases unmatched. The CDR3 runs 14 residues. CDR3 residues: CASTRDRSNSPLHF. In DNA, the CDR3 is TGTGCCAGCACCCGGGACAGGAGTAATTCACCCCTCCACTTT.

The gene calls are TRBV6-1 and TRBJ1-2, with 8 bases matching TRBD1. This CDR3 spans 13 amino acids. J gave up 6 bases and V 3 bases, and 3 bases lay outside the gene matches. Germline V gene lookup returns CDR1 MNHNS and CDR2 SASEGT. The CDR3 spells CASSENRGDGYTF. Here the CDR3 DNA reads TGTGCCAGCAGTGAGAACAGGGGGGATGGCTACACCTTC.

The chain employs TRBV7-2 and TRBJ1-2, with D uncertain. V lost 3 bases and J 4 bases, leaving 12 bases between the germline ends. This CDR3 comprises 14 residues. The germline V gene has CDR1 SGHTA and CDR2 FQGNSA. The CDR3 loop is CASSFQQTIYGYTF. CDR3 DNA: TGTGCCAGCAGCTTTCAACAGACCATCTATGGCTACACCTTC.

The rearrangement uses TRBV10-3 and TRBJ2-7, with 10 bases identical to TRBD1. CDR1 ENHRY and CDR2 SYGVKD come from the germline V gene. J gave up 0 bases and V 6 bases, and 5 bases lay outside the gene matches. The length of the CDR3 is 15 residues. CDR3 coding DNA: TGTGCCATCAGCGCCCGGGACAGGGGCTCCTACGAGCAGTACTTC. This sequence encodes CAISARDRGSYEQYF.